Reported below is one T cell receptor (beta chain). The CDR3 length is 14 residues. The V gene's germline CDR1 is SGHRS and CDR2 YFSETQ. V was clipped by 4 bases and J by 3 bases, with 12 bases between them. A single record per CDR3 protein comes from TCRdb applying MiXCR to the 5' RACE reads. The data show 7,400 or so distinct CDR3 sequences, roughly 39% seen once. The TCR originated in a female donor with breast cancer. Sequences were obtained from memory CD4+ T cells sorted from blood. Specified subset: memory CD4+ T cells, CD4+CD45RO+CD25-. This chain connects TRBV5-1 to TRBJ2-3; D is uncertain. The CDR3 loop is CASSRADRTDTQYF. The CDR3 nucleotides read TGCGCCAGCAGCAGGGCGGACCGTACAGATACGCAGTATTTT.